This T cell receptor (beta chain) appears in the sequencing data of a study of shared clonotypes between healthy human individuals. Study-level background: The people who gave samples were a couple of women and a few men aged 18 to 49.

Whole-study findings and limits: In contrast to clonotypes shared by all four donors, non-shared clonotypes had lower generation probabilities.

The sample holds one count of this clone. Its antigen is unidentified. Assay: immunoSEQ multiplex PCR; the TCRdb copy retains only in-frame clones and omits some. Here the sample spans millions of clones, roughly 95% being singletons. Naive CD8 isolation took CD45RO-negative cells positively selected for CCR7 and excluded terminally differentiated effector memory CD45RA+ cells. HIV-negative, healthy adults without recent acute infections or vaccinations were the donors. Every donor, a Caucasian adult, lived in Nashville, Tennessee. The CDR3 is 13 amino acids. In germline, CDR1 is MNHNY, CDR2 SVGAGI (reference sequence). V shed 6 bases, J shed 5 bases, and the junction held 3 bases outside the gene matches.

This rearrangement joins TRBV6-6 to TRBJ2-5; TRBD1 matches at 10 bases. This TCR came from a man aged 18 to 30 in good health. Sequenced sample: naive CD8+ T cells sorted from blood. The CDR3 nucleotides read TGTGCCAGCAGCTGGACAGGGGGGGAGACCCAGTACTTC. Its protein product is CASSWTGGETQYF.